A selection of T cell receptor beta chains follows, all from one sample in a study of T-cell reconstitution after alpha-beta-depleted transplantation in children. TCRdb re-analysed the PCR reads in MiXCR, keeping a single row per CDR3 protein. The sample lists 260,000 or so distinct CDR3 sequences; approximately 12% were seen once. The sample here was PBMCs from the stem cell graft donor, taken from the stem cell graft. These receptors all come from a human donor who donated a stem cell graft to a child with acute lymphoblastic leukemia. CDR3s include the opening cysteine and the closing phenylalanine or tryptophan. Fields, in order: J gene, D gene, V gene, clone size, CDR3 protein, CDR3 DNA. The D gene is left open where the match is weak. Where a row states a size, it is once, few, many or the class of an expanded clone; other rows omit it.

J gene: TRBJ2-1
D gene: .
V gene: TRBV19
clone size: many
CDR3 protein: CASSIGTTNEQFF
CDR3 DNA: TGTGCCAGTAGTATTGGGACCACCAATGAGCAGTTCTTC

J gene: TRBJ2-7
D gene: TRBD1
V gene: TRBV28
clone size: many
CDR3 protein: CASSTGQGAHEQYF
CDR3 DNA: TGTGCCAGCAGCACGGGACAGGGGGCCCACGAGCAGTACTTC

J gene: TRBJ2-2
D gene: .
V gene: TRBV3-1
clone size: few
CDR3 protein: CASSPRGRRNTGELFF
CDR3 DNA: TGTGCCAGCAGCCCCCGCGGGCGGAGGAACACCGGGGAGCTGTTTTTT

J gene: TRBJ1-2
D gene: TRBD1
V gene: TRBV28
clone size: many
CDR3 protein: CASRLTGGRNYGYTF
CDR3 DNA: TGTGCCAGCAGGCTAACAGGGGGCAGGAACTATGGCTACACCTTC

J gene: TRBJ2-1
D gene: TRBD2
V gene: TRBV5-1
clone size: many
CDR3 protein: CASSLTGGSYNEQFF
CDR3 DNA: TGTGCCAGCAGCTTGACGGGAGGGTCCTACAATGAGCAGTTCTTC

J gene: TRBJ2-1
D gene: TRBD2
V gene: TRBV9
clone size: many
CDR3 protein: CASSSQREGWFF
CDR3 DNA: TGTGCCAGCAGCTCCCAGAGGGAGGGGTGGTTCTTC

J gene: TRBJ1-3
D gene: .
V gene: TRBV20-1
clone size: many
CDR3 protein: CSAREGQVYSGNTIYF
CDR3 DNA: TGCAGTGCTAGAGAAGGTCAGGTATACTCTGGAAACACCATATATTTT

J gene: TRBJ2-2
D gene: TRBD1
V gene: TRBV10-3
clone size: many
CDR3 protein: CAIRGDRSNTGELFF
CDR3 DNA: TGTGCCATCAGGGGGGACAGGAGCAACACCGGGGAGCTGTTTTTT

J gene: TRBJ2-7
D gene: TRBD2
V gene: TRBV30
clone size: .
CDR3 protein: CAWSVRAAGEYEQYF
CDR3 DNA: TGTGCCTGGAGTGTACGGGCAGCGGGAGAGTACGAGCAGTACTTC

J gene: TRBJ2-6
D gene: .
V gene: TRBV7-9
clone size: .
CDR3 protein: CASSRMQGKTGANVLTF
CDR3 DNA: TGTGCCAGCAGCCGGATGCAGGGGAAAACCGGGGCCAACGTCCTGACTTTC

J gene: TRBJ2-7
D gene: TRBD2
V gene: TRBV29-1
clone size: many
CDR3 protein: CSVEGLAGVHEQYF
CDR3 DNA: TGCAGCGTCGAAGGACTAGCGGGAGTTCACGAGCAGTACTTC

J gene: TRBJ2-2
D gene: .
V gene: TRBV7-9
clone size: many
CDR3 protein: CASSTMRMNTGELFF
CDR3 DNA: TGTGCCAGCAGCACGATGAGGATGAACACCGGGGAGCTGTTTTTT

J gene: TRBJ2-1
D gene: .
V gene: TRBV27
clone size: many
CDR3 protein: CASSLGAGVRHEQFF
CDR3 DNA: TGTGCCAGCAGTTTAGGGGCAGGGGTTAGGCATGAGCAGTTCTTC

J gene: TRBJ2-5
D gene: .
V gene: TRBV10-3
clone size: many
CDR3 protein: CAIRSEGGGETQYF
CDR3 DNA: TGTGCCATCCGGTCAGAGGGAGGAGGGGAGACCCAGTACTTC

J gene: TRBJ1-2
D gene: .
V gene: TRBV20-1
clone size: many
CDR3 protein: CSALYYGYTF
CDR3 DNA: TGCAGTGCCCTCTACTATGGCTACACCTTC

J gene: TRBJ2-2
D gene: .
V gene: TRBV9
clone size: many
CDR3 protein: CASSTQRGARSGELFF
CDR3 DNA: TGTGCCAGCAGCACCCAAAGGGGAGCTCGCTCCGGGGAGCTGTTTTTT

J gene: TRBJ2-2
D gene: .
V gene: TRBV2
clone size: many
CDR3 protein: CASSVAQSAGELFF
CDR3 DNA: TGTGCCAGCAGTGTGGCCCAAAGCGCCGGGGAGCTGTTTTTT

J gene: TRBJ2-7
D gene: .
V gene: TRBV27
clone size: many
CDR3 protein: CASRSNYEQYF
CDR3 DNA: TGTGCCAGCCGGAGCAACTACGAGCAGTACTTC

J gene: TRBJ2-1
D gene: .
V gene: TRBV7-8
clone size: few
CDR3 protein: CASSLKVISYNEQFF
CDR3 DNA: TGTGCCAGCAGCTTAAAAGTGATCTCCTACAATGAGCAGTTCTTC

J gene: TRBJ2-1
D gene: TRBD2
V gene: TRBV15
clone size: many
CDR3 protein: CATSREARASGRNREQFF
CDR3 DNA: TGTGCCACCAGCAGAGAAGCCCGGGCTAGCGGGAGGAACCGTGAGCAGTTCTTC

J gene: TRBJ2-7
D gene: .
V gene: TRBV29-1
clone size: many
CDR3 protein: CSVFERKGQYF
CDR3 DNA: TGCAGCGTTTTTGAAAGAAAGGGGCAGTACTTC

J gene: TRBJ2-3
D gene: TRBD2
V gene: TRBV4-3
clone size: many
CDR3 protein: CASSQDPWGSGASGTDTQYF
CDR3 DNA: TGCGCCAGCAGCCAAGATCCTTGGGGTAGCGGGGCGTCTGGCACAGATACGCAGTATTTT

J gene: TRBJ2-1
D gene: TRBD2
V gene: TRBV10-3
clone size: .
CDR3 protein: CAIRDSGTSGPGQFF
CDR3 DNA: TGTGCCATCAGGGATTCCGGGACTAGCGGCCCAGGGCAGTTCTTC

J gene: TRBJ2-7
D gene: .
V gene: TRBV28
clone size: many
CDR3 protein: CASARTGRSLEQYF
CDR3 DNA: TGTGCCAGCGCGAGGACTGGACGTTCCCTCGAGCAGTACTTC

J gene: TRBJ2-7
D gene: TRBD1
V gene: TRBV23-1
clone size: .
CDR3 protein: CATGGTGAEQYF
CDR3 DNA: TGCGCCACGGGAGGGACAGGGGCAGAGCAGTACTTC

J gene: TRBJ1-1
D gene: TRBD1
V gene: TRBV29-1
clone size: many
CDR3 protein: CSVARDRGAEAFF
CDR3 DNA: TGCAGCGTTGCCAGGGACAGGGGCGCCGAAGCTTTCTTT

J gene: TRBJ1-3
D gene: .
V gene: TRBV7-6
clone size: once
CDR3 protein: CASSPGPGGSSGNTIYF
CDR3 DNA: TGTGCCAGCAGCCCCGGTCCGGGTGGGAGCTCTGGAAACACCATATATTTT

J gene: TRBJ1-6
D gene: .
V gene: TRBV7-8
clone size: many
CDR3 protein: CASRQASSYNSPLHF
CDR3 DNA: TGTGCCAGCAGACAGGCGAGCTCCTATAATTCACCCCTCCACTTT

J gene: TRBJ1-1
D gene: .
V gene: TRBV6-5
clone size: few
CDR3 protein: CASSYLPQNTEAFF
CDR3 DNA: TGTGCCAGCAGTTACCTCCCACAGAACACTGAAGCTTTCTTT

J gene: TRBJ2-6
D gene: TRBD1
V gene: TRBV20-1
clone size: many
CDR3 protein: CSARGDREISTGANVLTF
CDR3 DNA: TGCAGTGCTAGAGGGGACAGGGAAATCTCTACCGGGGCCAACGTCCTGACTTTC

J gene: TRBJ2-2
D gene: TRBD2
V gene: TRBV4-3
clone size: .
CDR3 protein: CASSHPNERGSTGELFF
CDR3 DNA: TGCGCCAGCAGCCACCCAAACGAGCGGGGGAGCACCGGGGAGCTGTTTTTT

J gene: TRBJ2-1
D gene: .
V gene: TRBV27
clone size: many
CDR3 protein: CASSLGANYNEQFF
CDR3 DNA: TGTGCCAGCAGCCTGGGGGCCAACTACAATGAGCAGTTCTTC

J gene: TRBJ2-5
D gene: .
V gene: TRBV29-1
clone size: many
CDR3 protein: CSAAPPRGAAPQETQYF
CDR3 DNA: TGCAGCGCCGCACCGCCGAGGGGCGCGGCCCCCCAAGAGACCCAGTACTTC

J gene: TRBJ2-7
D gene: .
V gene: TRBV7-9
clone size: many
CDR3 protein: CASSSTTPGPGEQYF
CDR3 DNA: TGTGCCAGCAGCTCGACGACTCCGGGACCTGGGGAGCAGTACTTC

J gene: TRBJ1-4
D gene: .
V gene: TRBV6-5
clone size: many
CDR3 protein: CASSYSSQGLTNEKLFF
CDR3 DNA: TGTGCCAGCAGTTACTCGAGTCAGGGCCTAACTAATGAAAAACTGTTTTTT

J gene: TRBJ1-5
D gene: .
V gene: TRBV19
clone size: .
CDR3 protein: CASSIGGQLSNQPQHF
CDR3 DNA: TGTGCCAGTAGTATAGGAGGACAGCTGAGCAATCAGCCCCAGCATTTT

J gene: TRBJ2-2
D gene: .
V gene: TRBV6-2/TRBV6-3
clone size: many
CDR3 protein: CASSSSDEAGELFF
CDR3 DNA: TGTGCCAGCAGTTCCTCCGATGAGGCCGGGGAGCTGTTTTTT

J gene: TRBJ2-4
D gene: .
V gene: TRBV29-1
clone size: few
CDR3 protein: CSVEGRDGAKNIQYF
CDR3 DNA: TGCAGCGTTGAAGGGCGGGACGGAGCCAAAAACATTCAGTACTTC

J gene: TRBJ1-5
D gene: .
V gene: TRBV7-2
clone size: many
CDR3 protein: CASSSLGGADVWGPQHF
CDR3 DNA: TGTGCCAGCAGCTCACTTGGGGGGGCGGATGTATGGGGGCCCCAGCATTTT

J gene: TRBJ1-2
D gene: .
V gene: TRBV27
clone size: many
CDR3 protein: CASRSRGLHYGYTF
CDR3 DNA: TGTGCCAGCCGAAGTCGGGGCCTCCACTATGGCTACACCTTC

J gene: TRBJ1-1
D gene: .
V gene: TRBV24-1
clone size: many
CDR3 protein: CATSDSWTVRMNTEAFF
CDR3 DNA: TGTGCCACCAGTGATTCGTGGACAGTTAGAATGAACACTGAAGCTTTCTTT

J gene: TRBJ2-3
D gene: .
V gene: TRBV7-9
clone size: many
CDR3 protein: CASSLGGTQYF
CDR3 DNA: TGTGCCAGCAGTTTAGGAGGGACGCAGTATTTT

J gene: TRBJ1-5
D gene: .
V gene: TRBV19
clone size: many
CDR3 protein: CASSIGNQPQHF
CDR3 DNA: TGTGCCAGTAGTATAGGGAATCAGCCCCAGCATTTT

J gene: TRBJ2-7
D gene: TRBD1
V gene: TRBV28
clone size: many
CDR3 protein: CASSPGTGGNEQYF
CDR3 DNA: TGTGCCAGCAGTCCTGGAACAGGGGGCAACGAGCAGTACTTC

J gene: TRBJ2-5
D gene: .
V gene: TRBV11-2
clone size: many
CDR3 protein: CASSFSTGETQYF
CDR3 DNA: TGTGCCAGCAGCTTTAGTACTGGGGAGACCCAGTACTTC

J gene: TRBJ2-7
D gene: .
V gene: TRBV25-1
clone size: many
CDR3 protein: CASSDYDRTSYEQYF
CDR3 DNA: TGTGCCAGCAGTGATTACGACAGGACCTCCTACGAGCAGTACTTC

J gene: TRBJ1-6
D gene: .
V gene: TRBV5-1
clone size: .
CDR3 protein: CASSFDRNNSPLHF
CDR3 DNA: TGCGCCAGCAGCTTCGACAGGAACAATTCACCCCTCCACTTT

J gene: TRBJ1-1
D gene: .
V gene: TRBV6-5
clone size: .
CDR3 protein: CASSYHGGVEAFF
CDR3 DNA: TGTGCCAGCAGTTACCACGGGGGCGTTGAAGCTTTCTTT

J gene: TRBJ2-3
D gene: .
V gene: TRBV12-3/TRBV12-4
clone size: many
CDR3 protein: CASTEGRPGTDTQYF
CDR3 DNA: TGTGCCAGCACGGAAGGCAGGCCCGGCACAGATACGCAGTATTTT

J gene: TRBJ2-3
D gene: TRBD1
V gene: TRBV15
clone size: many
CDR3 protein: CATSRGRSQGEDTQYF
CDR3 DNA: TGTGCCACCAGCAGAGGAAGGTCACAGGGGGAAGATACGCAGTATTTT

J gene: TRBJ1-5
D gene: TRBD1
V gene: TRBV30
clone size: few
CDR3 protein: CAWTPAGGAAQHF
CDR3 DNA: TGTGCCTGGACCCCGGCAGGGGGGGCGGCCCAGCATTTT

J gene: TRBJ2-7
D gene: .
V gene: TRBV6-1
clone size: many
CDR3 protein: CASSWDSPPYEQYF
CDR3 DNA: TGTGCCAGCAGCTGGGACTCGCCCCCCTACGAGCAGTACTTC

J gene: TRBJ2-5
D gene: .
V gene: TRBV18
clone size: many
CDR3 protein: CASSPRKGLETQYF
CDR3 DNA: TGTGCCAGCTCACCACGGAAGGGGCTGGAGACCCAGTACTTC

J gene: TRBJ1-2
D gene: .
V gene: TRBV5-1
clone size: many
CDR3 protein: CASSSQISRGWGYTF
CDR3 DNA: TGCGCCAGCAGCTCACAAATCTCCAGAGGATGGGGCTACACCTTC

J gene: TRBJ2-7
D gene: TRBD1
V gene: TRBV13
clone size: many
CDR3 protein: CASSMRGQGSYEQYF
CDR3 DNA: TGTGCCAGCAGCATGAGGGGACAGGGATCCTACGAGCAGTACTTC

J gene: TRBJ1-3
D gene: .
V gene: TRBV19
clone size: .
CDR3 protein: CASSISAGRSGNTIYF
CDR3 DNA: TGTGCCAGTAGTATCTCGGCAGGCCGCTCTGGAAACACCATATATTTT

J gene: TRBJ2-1
D gene: TRBD2
V gene: TRBV4-3
clone size: many
CDR3 protein: CASSQASGGAYEQFF
CDR3 DNA: TGCGCCAGCAGCCAAGCCAGCGGGGGGGCGTATGAGCAGTTCTTC

J gene: TRBJ2-1
D gene: .
V gene: TRBV24-1
clone size: many
CDR3 protein: CATSDQRSGYNEQFF
CDR3 DNA: TGTGCCACCAGTGACCAGCGTTCGGGGTACAATGAGCAGTTCTTC

J gene: TRBJ2-3
D gene: .
V gene: TRBV7-2
clone size: many
CDR3 protein: CASSLGTSRLTDTQYF
CDR3 DNA: TGTGCCAGCAGCTTAGGAACTAGCAGACTCACAGATACGCAGTATTTT

J gene: TRBJ1-1
D gene: .
V gene: TRBV20-1
clone size: many
CDR3 protein: CSARDLGYSEAFF
CDR3 DNA: TGCAGTGCTAGAGATCTGGGGTATAGTGAAGCTTTCTTT